This TCR beta chain was found in a study of cytomegalovirus exposure and HLA in healthy donors (dated by TCRdb to about 2017). At the level of the whole study: An earlier analysis of some 600 of the donors reported under 300 Gb of sequence data and approximately 120 million unique TCR beta sequences obtained from 150 million to 200 million T cells. A later genetic analysis took genome-wide SNP genotypes for about 55% of the 666 donors and used that subset as a discovery cohort. Among roughly 400 genotyped donors of the cohort, an average of approximately 200,000 unique TCR beta nucleotide sequences was sequenced per donor, of which roughly 17% were non-productive. Class I and class II HLA loci were covered by the typing at four-digit resolution. Roughly 5 DR-DQ haplotypes were handled as single units for association and clustering, since linkage in the cohort was strong. Of the 300 to 450 genotyped donors, about 80% fell in the genetic ancestry cluster associated with self-reported Caucasian donors. The study aimed to test whether signatures of past pathogen exposure could be identified by cataloging public T cell receptors. High-throughput TCR immunosequencing, statistical association of individual TCRs with disease status, and machine learning were combined to predict cytomegalovirus infection status. To decide whether each TCR beta V gene segment behaved as functional or pseudogenic, an earlier analysis of some 600 of the donors relied on high-throughput TCR beta sequencing. Using immunosequencing, the study profiled T cell repertoires from 500 to 800 subjects and related those repertoires to cytomegalovirus serostatus. In addition to the first cohort of approximately 650 subjects, a separate validation cohort of 130 or so different subjects was used. The number of donors typed differed by locus, with roughly 629-640 for A, B, C, DRB1 and DQB1, 522 for DQA1, 600 to 610 for DPA1, and over 400 for DPB1. A later analysis re-examined previously published TCR beta repertoires from hundreds of donors and added high-resolution HLA genotyping to investigate patterns of TCR occurrence. An early release covering roughly 580 HLA-typed donors comprised about 310 gigabases of sequencing data and approximately 85 million unique TCR sequences. Donor age, sex, ethnicity and CMV serostatus were collected together with the repertoire data. In the later analysis, no new phenotypic data were used to find candidate immune exposures; instead, reliance was placed on TCR beta sequences and their occurrence across donors. Every repertoire in the discovery cohort had been generated on one and the same sequencing platform.

About this clone itself: Its antigen is unknown. It has no much larger one-base neighbor in the sample; base qualities were not kept.

The cohort consisted of 666 healthy bone marrow donors. At the time of sampling, all cohort members were nominally healthy, though unrecorded immune exposures were likely present. The donor tested CMV seronegative and was one of the 352 seronegative cohort members. Each donor provided a peripheral blood sample, and peripheral blood mononuclear cells were used for TCR beta sequencing. The Qiagen DNeasy Blood Extraction Kit was used to extract genomic DNA from the blood cell samples. Overall study results and their limits: At a false discovery rate of 0.05, a later analysis linked around 15,000 TCR beta sequences to specific HLA alleles. When HLA alleles, especially DR and DQ, strongly co-occurred, attributing TCR associations to individual alleles was difficult. The sequencing pipeline was judged likely to have produced a cluster of highly shared sequence variants as a technical artifact. In vitro tests confirmed that three of the cytomegalovirus-associated TCR beta chains recognize cytomegalovirus antigens. The presence/absence analyses assumed that sequencing depth was roughly uniform across donors, and that assumption may not be true. In an earlier analysis of 587 of the donors, most TCR beta V segments appeared in productive rearrangements about 90% or about 30% of the time, broadly matching IMGT annotations. Linkage disequilibrium might explain the correlated functional status among segregating V segments, but an unknown experimental factor could not be ruled out. In a later analysis, the rate of TCR association differed among HLA loci, with DRB1 alleles having the most associated TCRs and HLA-C alleles having the fewest. An association between a missense DCLRE1C variant and V-gene and J-gene trimming of TCR beta chains was found in a later genetic analysis and replicated in an independent cohort. It was suggested by the authors that the approach could potentially be generalized to other disease states and immunological phenotypes. HLA typing was unavailable for some donors at each locus, so association tests used only the typed subset. A further reported finding was that TCR beta sequences accurately predicted the HLA-A and HLA-B alleles for most subjects in the first cohort. Cytomegalovirus status was reported to be diagnosed by the classifier with high specificity and sensitivity in both the original and validation cohorts. According to a later analysis, most CMV-associated TCR beta chains appeared to be HLA-restricted, and the HLA associations seemed to be driven largely by CMV exposure. In a later analysis, HLA-associated TCR beta chains showed more clonal expansion and lower generation probabilities than non-associated chains that were equally common. In a later analysis, several top co-occurrence clusters were reported to appear linked to parvovirus B19, influenza, CMV and Epstein-Barr virus. For the cohort, immune exposure information was limited to CMV serostatus. Compared with the roughly 700-donor mean, donors in an Asian-associated ancestry cluster had fewer N-insertions in productive TCRs, according to a later genetic analysis. While some public TCRs were present in many individuals, most TCR sequences turned up only very rarely across donors. The cohort was sequenced for TCR beta chains only, and without alpha or paired-chain data the features that could be detected were limited. The study listed 150 to 200 TCR beta chains as associated with cytomegalovirus. Because counts were too low, more than 15 rarely observed V segments, including chromosome 9 orphons, were excluded from the earlier analysis of around 640 of the donors.

Libraries came from the immunoSEQ multiplex PCR assay. A mixture of 60 forward primers for TCR Vbeta segments and 13 reverse primers for TCR Jbeta segments was used in the multiplex PCR. The CDR3 region of rearranged TCR beta genes was amplified from genomic DNA with a multiplex PCR assay. Amplified TCR beta libraries were sequenced as 87-base-pair reads on the Illumina HiSeq System. The paper's data handling went like this. Across the 700 or so repertoires, a later analysis counted roughly 84 million unique TCR beta chains, 9.5 million to 13 million of which were shared by at least two donors. To remove PCR and sequencing errors, raw reads were error-corrected and collapsed into unique sequences using a nearest-neighbor algorithm that merged closely related sequences. To assign V, D and J gene segments, CDR3 sequences were aligned to IMGT reference sequences. For a sequence to be retained, a match of at least six nucleotides was required to both a V gene segment and a J gene segment. A rearrangement counted as productive if the CDR3 had no stop codons and remained in frame with V and J, and every other rearrangement counted as non-productive. Following IMGT convention, CDR3 was defined as the stretch from the second conserved V-encoded cysteine up to the conserved J-encoded phenylalanine. The earlier analysis of approximately 590 of the donors excluded any sequence lacking an unambiguous match to a single V gene segment. In an earlier analysis of 450 to 700 of the donors, V segments were called functional above 56.7% productive rearrangements and were called segregating when the between-donor standard deviation exceeded 5%. To diagnose cytomegalovirus status from the catalog of TCR beta chain sequences, a statistical classification framework was built. A later analysis assigned V and J genes by comparing TCR nucleotide sequences with IMGT/GENE-DB human TR gene sequences. In a later analysis, CDR3 sequences and most-parsimonious VDJ recombination scenarios were assigned using the TCRdist pipeline. In a later analysis, each TCR beta chain was defined by its CDR3 amino acid sequence together with its V-gene family, and reads without a unique V-gene family were excluded. To address suspected cross-contamination and a sequencing artifact, a later analysis removed several hundred highly shared, low-generation-probability nucleotide sequences. In a later analysis, a clonal expansion index was calculated for each public chain from normalized within-repertoire ranks of inferred template counts. A later analysis computed generation probabilities with a VDJ recombination model fitted to out-of-frame rearrangements, and checked the results against IGoR. In a later analysis, TCR-TCR, TCR-HLA and TCR-CMV co-occurrence was scored with hypergeometric tests, and a repertoire-size bias correction was applied to TCR pairs. In a later analysis, false discovery rates were estimated by permuting HLA or CMV assignments 20 times. In a later analysis, co-occurring TCRs were grouped using DBSCAN, and TCRdist sequence similarity was added for clustering within HLA-allele-positive subsets. Repertoires with fewer than 30,000 or more than 120,000 public chains were left out of co-occurrence clustering, as were about 5 repertoires with anomalous nucleotide sharing. TCRdb holds this immuneACCESS table with in-frame rearrangements only. Some clones are missing; in checked studies, unresolved V genes explain under half, and the rest has no known cause. Clone size and V and J calls were adopted from that table, with D and trimming inferred from the DNA. The sample table contains fewer than 110,000 clones; only one count was recorded for more than 65% of them. Approximately 4.2% of the sample is taken by the ten largest.

This TCR derives from a male donor in good health and CMV-seronegative. The material sequenced was PBMCs.

The CDR3 loop reads CAWSVEGEAFF. The nucleotides are TGTGCCTGGAGTGTAGAGGGAGAAGCTTTCTTT. Rearrangement joined TRBV30 to TRBJ1-1; the D gene remains uncertain. V loses 0 bases of germline sequence and J loses 8 bases, and the interval between the two ends is 7 bases. The germline V gene encodes CDR1 GTSNPN and CDR2 SVGIG (reference sequence). Including cysteine and phenylalanine, the CDR3 has 11 amino acids. Kept here is only the CDR3 DNA, which spans 33 bases and is read in frame from base 1.